This TCR beta chain was obtained from a study of shared clonotypes between healthy human individuals. Assay: immunoSEQ multiplex PCR; the TCRdb copy retains only in-frame clones and omits some. Of approximately 2.3 million clones listed, 85% to 95% are singletons. Germline lookup yields CDR1 ENHRY and CDR2 SYGVKD. Trimming removed 2 bases at V and 2 bases at J, with 8 bases between. This CDR3 is built from 14 residues. This TCR was sampled from a man younger than 35 in good health. Some clones in this sample may be carry-over from other donors' samples. Sequenced material: naive CD4+ T cells from PBMCs. Subset here: CD45RA+ positively selected. The rearrangement uses TRBV10-3 and TRBJ2-3; possibly TRBD2 for D (5 bases). Here the CDR3 DNA reads TGTGCCATCAGTGAGGGACTCTACACAGATACGCAGTATTTT. Translating gives CAISEGLYTDTQYF.